This T cell receptor beta chain was profiled in a study of shared clonotypes between healthy human individuals. Study context: Donors had three CD4 naive, three CD4 memory, two CD8 naive and one CD8 memory plate apiece.

General observations from the study: Sampling involved blood alone; tissue repertoires likely differ. Having only a few donors restricted how much genetic and exposure-history diversity was captured.

Comments on this clone: Its target is not known.

CD45RO negativity and positive selection for CCR7 defined naive CD8 cells, a population that excluded terminally differentiated effector memory CD45RA+ cells. There are 13 residues in the CDR3. Germline CDR1 MRHNA, CDR2 SNTAGT. With V trimmed by 3 bases and J by 7 bases, 3 bases remained unmatched. The authors split each subset's genomic DNA evenly across several immunoSEQ plates. Method: immunoSEQ multiplex PCR; TCRdb's copy keeps in-frame clones and lacks some. The sample lists millions of clones, about 95% occurring once. The chain recombines TRBV6-4 with TRBJ2-7; 10 bases map to TRBD1. The sequenced sample consisted of naive CD8+ T cells sorted from blood. This receptor was taken from a man in his late teens or twenties in good health. The CDR3 DNA sequence: TGTGCCAGCAGTGAGACAGGGGGCACGGAGCAGTACTTC. It codes for CASSETGGTEQYF.